Listed below are T cell receptor beta chains from one sample, sequenced in a study of CD8+ T cells in alopecia areata. Profiled with immunoSEQ multiplex PCR; TCRdb holds only in-frame clones, not every one. The sample holds roughly 75,000 clones, approximately 64% seen once. The sample consisted of CD8+ T cells sorted from blood, taken at week 0. All receptors derive from a human donor with alopecia areata. The CDR3 runs from the conserved cysteine through the conserved F or W. The order of the fields is D gene, clone size, J gene, V gene, CDR3 protein, CDR3 DNA. A D gene is named only where the DNA matches it firmly. The size of a clone is reported for some rows only, either as once, few or many, or as a class for expanded clones.

>TRBD2|once|TRBJ2-7|TRBV4-1
CASSQVTSGSSHEQYF
TGCGCCAGCAGCCAGGTCACTAGCGGGAGTTCCCACGAGCAGTACTTC
>TRBD2|once|TRBJ2-3|TRBV6-5
CASSRSGSGDDTQYF
TGTGCCAGCAGCAGGAGCGGGAGTGGTGATGATACGCAGTATTTT
>.|.|TRBJ1-2|TRBV27
CASSSTGITNYGYTF
TGTGCCAGCAGTTCAACAGGGATTACTAACTATGGCTACACCTTC
>.|few|TRBJ2-1|TRBV5-6
CASSLGWTKQFF
TGTGCCAGCAGCTTGGGCTGGACTAAGCAGTTCTTC
>TRBD1|.|TRBJ2-6|TRBV7-9
CASSFLGTESSGANVLTF
TGTGCCAGCAGCTTCCTCGGGACAGAAAGCTCTGGGGCCAACGTCCTGACTTTC
>TRBD1|few|TRBJ2-4|TRBV7-8
CASSLRSGTEEYF
TGTGCCAGCAGCTTAAGGTCGGGGACAGAGGAGTACTTC
>TRBD2|few|TRBJ2-7|TRBV2
CASSEARLAASYEQYF
TGTGCCAGCAGTGAAGCGCGTCTAGCGGCCTCCTACGAGCAGTACTTC
>.|.|TRBJ2-4|TRBV9
CASSGMQGQNIQYF
TGTGCCAGCAGCGGGATGCAAGGCCAAAACATTCAGTACTTC
>.|.|TRBJ2-5|TRBV11-2
CASSSPTGTEYF
TGTGCCAGCAGCTCTCCCACTGGGACCGAGTACTTC
>TRBD2|.|TRBJ2-5|TRBV12-5
CASGQAGDLTQYF
TGTGCTAGTGGCCAAGCGGGGGACCTAACCCAGTACTTC
>TRBD2|.|TRBJ2-3|TRBV29-1
CSVEGLAGTDTQYF
TGCAGCGTTGAGGGACTAGCGGGCACAGATACGCAGTATTTT
>TRBD1|.|TRBJ1-1|TRBV30
CACIQGAPEAFF
TGTGCCTGTATACAGGGGGCCCCTGAAGCTTTCTTT
>.|once|TRBJ1-1|TRBV5-1
CASSSGHSNTEAFF
TGCGCCAGCAGCTCCGGACACTCGAACACTGAAGCTTTCTTT
>TRBD1|.|TRBJ1-4|TRBV27
CASSPDLPTGGDEKLFF
TGTGCCAGCAGTCCCGACCTCCCGACAGGGGGGGATGAAAAACTGTTTTTT
>.|.|TRBJ2-2|TRBV27
CASSLLAPLGTGELFF
TGTGCCAGCAGTTTATTGGCGCCCCTAGGCACCGGGGAGCTGTTTTTT
>TRBD1|.|TRBJ2-1|TRBV9
CASSAGTGGYEQFF
TGTGCCAGCAGCGCGGGGACAGGGGGGTATGAGCAGTTCTTC